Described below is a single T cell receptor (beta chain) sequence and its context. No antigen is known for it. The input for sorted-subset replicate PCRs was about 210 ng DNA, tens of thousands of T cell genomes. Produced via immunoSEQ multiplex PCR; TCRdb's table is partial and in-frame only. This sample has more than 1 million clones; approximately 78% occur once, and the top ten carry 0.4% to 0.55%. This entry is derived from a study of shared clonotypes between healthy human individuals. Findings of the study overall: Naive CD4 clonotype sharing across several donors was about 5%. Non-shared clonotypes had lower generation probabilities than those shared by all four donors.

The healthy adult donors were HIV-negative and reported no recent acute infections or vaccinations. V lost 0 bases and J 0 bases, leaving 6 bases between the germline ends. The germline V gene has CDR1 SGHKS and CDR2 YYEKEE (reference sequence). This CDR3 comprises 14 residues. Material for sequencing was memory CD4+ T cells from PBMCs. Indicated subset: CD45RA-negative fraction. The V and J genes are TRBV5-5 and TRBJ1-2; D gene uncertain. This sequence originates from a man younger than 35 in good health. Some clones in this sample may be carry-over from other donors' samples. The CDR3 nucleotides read TGTGCCAGCAGCTTGGTGAACTCTAACTATGGCTACACCTTC. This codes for CASSLVNSNYGYTF.